Listed below are T cell receptor beta chains from one sample, sequenced in a study of cytomegalovirus exposure and HLA in healthy donors. TCRdb's table, derived via immunoSEQ multiplex PCR, lists solely in-frame clones and lacks some. The sample consists of more than 150,000 clones, just under 80% of them appearing once. Sequencing used PBMCs. These receptors all come from a woman aged 25 to 45 in good health and CMV-seropositive. The CDR3 runs from the conserved cysteine through the conserved F or W. Each record gives: V gene, J gene, D gene, clone size, CDR3 protein, CDR3 DNA. The D gene is left open where the match is weak. Clone size appears in some rows only: once, few, many, or a class for an expanded clone.

V: TRBV7-9; J: TRBJ2-2; D: .; size: .; CDR3: CASDQGAAVAGELFF; DNA: TGTGCCAGTGACCAAGGGGCGGCAGTGGCCGGGGAGCTGTTTTTT
V: TRBV6-5; J: TRBJ1-1; D: TRBD1; size: .; CDR3: CAATGGLGTEAFF; DNA: TGTGCCGCGACAGGGGGGTTAGGCACTGAAGCTTTCTTT
V: TRBV19; J: TRBJ1-3; D: .; size: few; CDR3: CASQGSTGNTIYF; DNA: TGTGCCAGCCAGGGGAGCACTGGAAACACCATATATTTT
V: TRBV4-2; J: TRBJ2-1; D: TRBD1; size: .; CDR3: CASSQFKLQGNEQFF; DNA: TGTGCCAGCAGCCAGTTCAAGCTACAGGGGAATGAGCAGTTCTTC
V: TRBV5-6; J: TRBJ2-5; D: TRBD2; size: .; CDR3: CASSLSGIGRGSNF; DNA: TGTGCCAGCAGCCTCAGCGGGATCGGGCGGGGGTCGAACTTC
V: TRBV19; J: TRBJ1-1; D: TRBD1; size: once; CDR3: CASRWTGIPEAFF; DNA: TGTGCCAGTAGATGGACAGGGATCCCTGAAGCTTTCTTT
V: TRBV5-4; J: TRBJ2-3; D: .; size: .; CDR3: CASSLVAQSDTQYF; DNA: TGTGCCAGCAGCTTGGTAGCTCAGTCAGATACGCAGTATTTT
V: TRBV6-1; J: TRBJ1-2; D: .; size: .; CDR3: CATDTVYGYTF; DNA: TGTGCCACCGACACGGTGTATGGCTACACCTTC
V: TRBV11-2; J: TRBJ2-2; D: .; size: .; CDR3: CASSIILGGAGELFF; DNA: TGTGCCAGCAGCATTATCCTTGGGGGGGCTGGGGAGCTGTTTTTT
V: TRBV27; J: TRBJ2-5; D: TRBD1; size: .; CDR3: CASRNTGVAETQYF; DNA: TGTGCCAGCAGAAATACAGGGGTGGCAGAGACCCAGTACTTC
V: TRBV19; J: TRBJ2-7; D: .; size: .; CDR3: CASSMTGSSDEQYF; DNA: TGTGCCAGTAGTATGACAGGTTCCTCTGACGAGCAGTACTTC
V: TRBV5-1; J: TRBJ1-1; D: TRBD1; size: .; CDR3: CASTGGARGQGYTEAFF; DNA: TGCGCCAGCACGGGCGGTGCCAGGGGGCAAGGGTACACTGAAGCTTTCTTT
V: TRBV2; J: TRBJ1-5; D: TRBD1; size: .; CDR3: CASSRQGPLNQPQHF; DNA: TGTGCCAGCAGTCGACAGGGTCCCTTAAATCAGCCCCAGCATTTT
V: TRBV9; J: TRBJ1-4; D: .; size: few; CDR3: CASSAEGWGEKLFF; DNA: TGTGCCAGCAGCGCCGAGGGATGGGGTGAAAAACTGTTTTTT
V: TRBV6-5; J: TRBJ1-4; D: .; size: .; CDR3: CASSYGRGGGEKLFF; DNA: TGTGCCAGCAGTTACGGGAGGGGTGGGGGTGAAAAACTGTTTTTT
V: TRBV27; J: TRBJ1-2; D: TRBD1; size: .; CDR3: CASSEEGQRANYGYTF; DNA: TGTGCCAGCAGCGAAGAGGGACAGAGGGCTAACTATGGCTACACCTTC
V: TRBV5-1; J: TRBJ1-2; D: .; size: .; CDR3: CASSLVESYGYTF; DNA: TGCGCCAGCAGCTTGGTTGAGTCTTATGGCTACACCTTC
V: TRBV5-1; J: TRBJ2-1; D: TRBD2; size: few; CDR3: CASSSGGTSKRGEQFF; DNA: TGCGCCAGCAGCTCGGGAGGGACGAGTAAGAGGGGGGAGCAGTTCTTC
V: TRBV5-1; J: TRBJ2-7; D: TRBD2; size: .; CDR3: CASSGASGVTYEQYF; DNA: TGCGCCAGCAGCGGTGCTAGCGGAGTAACCTACGAGCAGTACTTC
V: TRBV7-2; J: TRBJ2-7; D: .; size: .; CDR3: CASSLSGGRVFYEQYF; DNA: TGTGCCAGCAGCTTATCGGGTGGGCGGGTTTTCTACGAGCAGTACTTC
V: TRBV10-1; J: TRBJ2-3; D: TRBD2; size: once; CDR3: CASSEPTSGRGADTQYF; DNA: TGCGCCAGCAGTGAGCCGACTAGCGGGAGAGGTGCAGATACGCAGTATTTT
V: TRBV7-8; J: TRBJ2-1; D: TRBD2; size: .; CDR3: CASSPTSGIYEQFF; DNA: TGTGCCAGCAGCCCAACTAGCGGGATTTATGAGCAGTTCTTC
V: TRBV5-1; J: TRBJ1-5; D: TRBD1; size: .; CDR3: CASSFGTGEQPQHF; DNA: TGCGCCAGCAGCTTCGGGACAGGGGAGCAGCCCCAGCATTTT
V: TRBV18; J: TRBJ1-1; D: TRBD1; size: .; CDR3: CASSLWDSEAFF; DNA: TGTGCCAGCTCACTCTGGGACAGCGAGGCTTTCTTT
V: TRBV6-5; J: TRBJ1-1; D: .; size: .; CDR3: CASTSGVEAFF; DNA: TGTGCCAGCACTAGCGGTGTAGAAGCTTTCTTT
V: TRBV7-9; J: TRBJ2-1; D: .; size: .; CDR3: CASTFPGSYNEQFF; DNA: TGTGCCAGCACCTTCCCGGGGTCCTACAATGAGCAGTTCTTC
V: TRBV6-6; J: TRBJ2-7; D: TRBD1; size: .; CDR3: CASSSWDRGVEQYF; DNA: TGTGCCAGCAGTTCTTGGGACAGAGGGGTCGAGCAGTACTTC
V: TRBV7-3; J: TRBJ1-2; D: TRBD1; size: few; CDR3: CASSPPRGTANYGYTF; DNA: TGTGCCAGCAGCCCACCCCGGGGGACAGCTAACTATGGCTACACCTTC
V: TRBV9; J: TRBJ1-2; D: TRBD1; size: .; CDR3: CASSAYLQGATPNYGYTF; DNA: TGTGCCAGCAGCGCGTACCTACAGGGGGCAACCCCTAACTATGGCTACACCTTC
V: TRBV28; J: TRBJ2-1; D: TRBD1; size: few; CDR3: CASSRQGAYNEQFF; DNA: TGTGCCAGCAGTCGACAGGGGGCCTACAATGAGCAGTTCTTC
V: TRBV5-6; J: TRBJ1-1; D: .; size: .; CDR3: CASSLRGTEAFF; DNA: TGTGCCAGCAGCTTACGGGGCACTGAAGCTTTCTTT
V: TRBV6-5; J: TRBJ1-5; D: .; size: .; CDR3: CASSRGYYNQPQHF; DNA: TGTGCCAGCTCGCGCGGATACTACAATCAGCCCCAGCATTTT
V: TRBV6-1; J: TRBJ1-6; D: TRBD1; size: .; CDR3: CASRDRGSHNSPLHF; DNA: TGTGCCAGCAGGGACAGGGGCTCCCATAATTCACCCCTCCACTTT
V: TRBV2; J: TRBJ2-5; D: TRBD2; size: .; CDR3: CASSGRLAGVRETQYF; DNA: TGTGCCAGCAGTGGACGACTAGCGGGGGTGAGGGAGACCCAGTACTTC
V: TRBV2; J: TRBJ2-7; D: .; size: .; CDR3: CASGNRDTPYEQYF; DNA: TGTGCCAGCGGGAACCGGGACACCCCCTACGAGCAGTACTTC
V: TRBV7-9; J: TRBJ2-2; D: .; size: .; CDR3: CASSLNTGELFF; DNA: TGTGCCAGCAGCCTAAACACCGGGGAGCTGTTTTTT
V: TRBV13; J: TRBJ2-7; D: TRBD1; size: .; CDR3: CASSGGGTGGLSYEQYF; DNA: TGTGCCAGCAGCGGGGGGGGGACAGGGGGCCTCTCCTACGAGCAGTACTTC
V: TRBV19; J: TRBJ1-1; D: TRBD1; size: .; CDR3: CASSISRTGAEAFF; DNA: TGTGCCAGTAGTATAAGCAGGACAGGAGCTGAAGCTTTCTTT
V: TRBV11-2; J: TRBJ2-5; D: .; size: .; CDR3: CASSILRGEETQYF; DNA: TGTGCCAGCAGCATTCTCAGGGGTGAAGAGACCCAGTACTTC
V: TRBV28; J: TRBJ1-2; D: .; size: .; CDR3: CASSFLTGSAQSVDGYTF; DNA: TGTGCCAGCAGTTTCCTTACAGGGAGTGCCCAGTCTGTAGATGGCTACACCTTC
V: TRBV2; J: TRBJ2-6; D: .; size: .; CDR3: CASSEAGAGANVLTF; DNA: TGTGCCAGCAGTGAAGCGGGCGCTGGGGCCAACGTCCTGACTTTC
V: TRBV6-1; J: TRBJ2-7; D: .; size: .; CDR3: CASSRTGEQYF; DNA: TGTGCCAGCAGTAGAACAGGCGAGCAGTACTTC
V: TRBV4-1; J: TRBJ2-7; D: .; size: .; CDR3: CASSQVLGGEQYF; DNA: TGCGCCAGCAGCCAAGTCCTCGGGGGCGAGCAGTACTTC
V: TRBV7-9; J: TRBJ2-7; D: TRBD2; size: .; CDR3: CASSPPLGGAGEQYF; DNA: TGTGCCAGCAGCCCCCCCCTCGGGGGGGCTGGGGAGCAGTACTTC
V: TRBV19; J: TRBJ2-6; D: .; size: .; CDR3: CASSIRPGVHATGANVLTF; DNA: TGTGCCAGTAGTATCAGACCAGGGGTGCATGCTACTGGGGCCAACGTCCTGACTTTC
V: TRBV7-2; J: TRBJ2-1; D: .; size: .; CDR3: CASSLSRAPSYNEQFF; DNA: TGTGCCAGCAGCTTGTCGAGGGCACCATCCTACAATGAGCAGTTCTTC
V: TRBV2; J: TRBJ2-1; D: .; size: .; CDR3: CASTRQYNEQFF; DNA: TGTGCCAGCACCCGACAGTACAATGAGCAGTTCTTC
V: TRBV11-2; J: TRBJ2-3; D: TRBD2; size: .; CDR3: CASSLGTSGSASTDTQYF; DNA: TGTGCCAGCAGCTTAGGGACTAGCGGTTCTGCTAGCACAGATACGCAGTATTTT
V: TRBV6-1; J: TRBJ1-2; D: .; size: .; CDR3: CASSEQSPGIYGYTF; DNA: TGTGCCAGCAGTGAACAAAGTCCAGGGATCTATGGCTACACCTTC
V: TRBV28; J: TRBJ2-7; D: .; size: .; CDR3: CAWGDAYEQYF; DNA: TGTGCTTGGGGGGACGCCTACGAGCAGTACTTC
V: TRBV7-2; J: TRBJ2-4; D: .; size: .; CDR3: CASSLGWPDWPKNIQYF; DNA: TGTGCCAGCAGCTTAGGATGGCCCGACTGGCCCAAAAACATTCAGTACTTC
V: TRBV5-4; J: TRBJ2-1; D: TRBD1; size: .; CDR3: CASSLEGDRGSYNEQFF; DNA: TGTGCCAGCAGCTTGGAAGGGGACAGGGGCTCTTACAATGAGCAGTTCTTC
V: TRBV18; J: TRBJ1-2; D: TRBD1; size: .; CDR3: CASSPQTGGDYGYTF; DNA: TGTGCCAGCTCACCACAGACAGGGGGAGACTATGGCTACACCTTC
V: TRBV4-1; J: TRBJ2-3; D: TRBD1; size: few; CDR3: CASSQDRQGGRDTQYF; DNA: TGCGCCAGCAGCCAAGATAGACAGGGGGGAAGAGATACGCAGTATTTT
V: TRBV12-5; J: TRBJ2-1; D: TRBD2; size: .; CDR3: CASGLVSGLAGVYEQFF; DNA: TGTGCTAGTGGTTTGGTATCAGGGTTAGCGGGAGTATATGAGCAGTTCTTC
V: TRBV1; J: TRBJ1-2; D: .; size: .; CDR3: CPSSQAAVLFLGTGFYTF; DNA: TGCCCCAGCAGCCAAGCCGCTGTGTTATTCTTGGGGACAGGGTTTTACACCTTC
V: TRBV7-2; J: TRBJ2-3; D: TRBD2; size: few; CDR3: CASRATSGRVPDTQYF; DNA: TGTGCCAGCAGAGCTACTAGCGGCCGTGTTCCAGATACGCAGTATTTT
V: TRBV19; J: TRBJ2-2; D: .; size: .; CDR3: CASNIAAGELFF; DNA: TGTGCCAGTAATATAGCGGCCGGGGAGCTGTTTTTT
V: TRBV7-9; J: TRBJ1-1; D: .; size: .; CDR3: CASSFPGMTEAFF; DNA: TGTGCCAGCAGCTTCCCGGGGATGACTGAAGCTTTCTTT
V: TRBV2; J: TRBJ1-4; D: TRBD1; size: few; CDR3: CANRQGDEKLFF; DNA: TGTGCCAACCGACAGGGGGACGAAAAACTGTTTTTT